The sequence of this TCR beta chain was determined in a study of blood T cell repertoires in COVID-19. Study in general: The United States, Italy and Spain supplied acute and convalescent COVID-19 samples. PBMCs, B-cell-depleted T cells, or T cells were the source of the cDNA or gDNA that made up the material.

In the original processing: Reference gene primer amplification gave nucleated cell count estimates. The data were produced by immunoSEQ multiplex PCR, yet TCRdb's version contains in-frame clones alone and is incomplete. V and J calls and clone size are copied from that table; D and trimming were computed from the DNA. The sample holds 150,000 to 200,000 clones, about 83% seen once. CDR1 and CDR2 from the germline V gene are SGHAT and FQDESV (reference sequence). V lost 4 bases to trimming and J lost 1 base, with 10 bases between them. The CDR3 has 14 amino acids. The TCR originated in a human donor in a cohort sampled during active COVID-19. Material for sequencing was peripheral blood. V gene TRBV11-1 combines with J gene TRBJ1-1; TRBD1 is a possible D gene (5 bases). The CDR3 region is CASSSGITNTEAFF. The CDR3 DNA follows: TGTGCCAGCAGCTCAGGGATAACGAACACTGAAGCTTTCTTT.